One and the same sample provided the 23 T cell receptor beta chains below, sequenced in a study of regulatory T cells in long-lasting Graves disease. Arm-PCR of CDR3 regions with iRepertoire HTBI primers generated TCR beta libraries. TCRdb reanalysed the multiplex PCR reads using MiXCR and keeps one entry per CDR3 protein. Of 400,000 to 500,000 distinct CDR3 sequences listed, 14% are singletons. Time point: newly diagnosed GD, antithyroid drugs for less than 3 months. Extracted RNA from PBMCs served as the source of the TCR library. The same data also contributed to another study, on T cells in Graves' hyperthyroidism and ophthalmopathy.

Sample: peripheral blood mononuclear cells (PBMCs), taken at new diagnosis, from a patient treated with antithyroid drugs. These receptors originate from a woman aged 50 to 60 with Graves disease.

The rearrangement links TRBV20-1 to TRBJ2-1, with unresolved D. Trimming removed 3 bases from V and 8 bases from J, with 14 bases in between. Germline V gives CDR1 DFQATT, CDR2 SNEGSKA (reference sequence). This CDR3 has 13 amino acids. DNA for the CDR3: TGCAGTGCTAGTGGCCGAGAGCGACATGAGCAGTTCTTC. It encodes CSASGRERHEQFF.

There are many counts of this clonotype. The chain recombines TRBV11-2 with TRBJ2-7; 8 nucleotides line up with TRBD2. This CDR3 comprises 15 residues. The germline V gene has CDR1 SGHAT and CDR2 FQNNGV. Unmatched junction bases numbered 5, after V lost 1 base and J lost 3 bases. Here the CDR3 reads CASSLGAGEVYEQYF. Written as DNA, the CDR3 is TGTGCCAGCAGCTTAGGAGCGGGAGAGGTCTACGAGCAGTACTTC.

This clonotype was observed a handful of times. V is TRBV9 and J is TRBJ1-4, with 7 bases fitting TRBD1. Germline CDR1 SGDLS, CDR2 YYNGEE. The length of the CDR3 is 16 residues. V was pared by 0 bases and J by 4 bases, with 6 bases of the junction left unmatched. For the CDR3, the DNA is TGTGCCAGCAGCGTAGTCCCTGACAGGGTTAATGAAAAACTGTTTTTT. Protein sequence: CASSVVPDRVNEKLFF.

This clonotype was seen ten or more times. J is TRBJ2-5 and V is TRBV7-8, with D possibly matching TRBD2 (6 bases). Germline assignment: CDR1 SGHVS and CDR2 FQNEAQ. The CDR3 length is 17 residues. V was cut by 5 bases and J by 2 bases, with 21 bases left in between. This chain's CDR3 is CASSTLGGVAAQETQYF. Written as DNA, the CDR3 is TGTGCCAGCAGCACCTTGGGTGGGGTAGCGGCACAAGAGACCCAGTACTTC.

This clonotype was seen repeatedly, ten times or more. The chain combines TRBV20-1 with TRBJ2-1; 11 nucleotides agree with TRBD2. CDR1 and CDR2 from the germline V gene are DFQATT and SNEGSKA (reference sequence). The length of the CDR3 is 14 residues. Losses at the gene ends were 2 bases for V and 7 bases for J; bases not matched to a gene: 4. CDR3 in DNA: TGCAGTGCTAGACTAGCGGGAGGCCTTAATGAGCAGTTCTTC. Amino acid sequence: CSARLAGGLNEQFF.

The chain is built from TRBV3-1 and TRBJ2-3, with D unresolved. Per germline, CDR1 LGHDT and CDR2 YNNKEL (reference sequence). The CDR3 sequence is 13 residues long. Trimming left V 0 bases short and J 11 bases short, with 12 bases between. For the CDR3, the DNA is TGTGCCAGCAGCCAAGATAAGATATATGGGCAGTATTTT. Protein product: CASSQDKIYGQYF.

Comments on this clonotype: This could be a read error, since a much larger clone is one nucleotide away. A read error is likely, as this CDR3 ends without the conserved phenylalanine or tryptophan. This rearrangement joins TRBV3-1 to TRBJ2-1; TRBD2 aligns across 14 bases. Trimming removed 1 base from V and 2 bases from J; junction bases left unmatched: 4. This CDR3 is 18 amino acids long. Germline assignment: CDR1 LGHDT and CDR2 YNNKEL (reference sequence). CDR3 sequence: CASSQGGLAGGPYNEQFC. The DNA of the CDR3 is TGTGCCAGCAGCCAAGGTGGACTAGCGGGAGGACCCTACAATGAGCAGTTCTGC.

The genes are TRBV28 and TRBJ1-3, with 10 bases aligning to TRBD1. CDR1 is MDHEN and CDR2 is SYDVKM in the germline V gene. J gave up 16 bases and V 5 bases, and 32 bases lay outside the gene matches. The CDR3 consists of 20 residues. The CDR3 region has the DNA TGTGCCAGCAGTACGTCAAGGGACAGGGGACCGGAATTCTCCCACCATGTGAGGTATTTT. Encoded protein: CASSTSRDRGPEFSHHVRYF.

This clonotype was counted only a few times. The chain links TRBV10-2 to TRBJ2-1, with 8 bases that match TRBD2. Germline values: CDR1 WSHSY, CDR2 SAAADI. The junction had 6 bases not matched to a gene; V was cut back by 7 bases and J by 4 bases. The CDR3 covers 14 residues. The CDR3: CASISSGGYNEQFF. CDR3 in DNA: TGCGCCAGCATTTCCAGCGGGGGTTACAATGAGCAGTTCTTC.

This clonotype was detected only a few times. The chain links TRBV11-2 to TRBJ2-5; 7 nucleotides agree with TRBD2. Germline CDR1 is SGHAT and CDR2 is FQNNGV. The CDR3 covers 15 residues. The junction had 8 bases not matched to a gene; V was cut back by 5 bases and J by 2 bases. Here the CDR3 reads CASSQALGGQETQYF. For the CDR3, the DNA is TGTGCCAGCAGCCAAGCCCTGGGGGGGCAAGAGACCCAGTACTTC.

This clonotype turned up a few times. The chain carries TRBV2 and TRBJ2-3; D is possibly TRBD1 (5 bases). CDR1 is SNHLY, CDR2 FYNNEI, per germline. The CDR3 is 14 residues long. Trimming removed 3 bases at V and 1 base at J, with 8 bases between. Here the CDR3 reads CASSDLRGTDTQYF. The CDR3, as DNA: TGTGCCAGCAGTGACCTCAGGGGCACAGATACGCAGTATTTT.

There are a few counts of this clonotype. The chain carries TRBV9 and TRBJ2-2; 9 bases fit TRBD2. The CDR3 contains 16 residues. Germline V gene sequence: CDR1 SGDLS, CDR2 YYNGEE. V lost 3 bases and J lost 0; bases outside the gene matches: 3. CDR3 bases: TGTGCCAGCAGCGCCCTAGCGGGGACGAACACCGGGGAGCTGTTTTTT. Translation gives CASSALAGTNTGELFF.

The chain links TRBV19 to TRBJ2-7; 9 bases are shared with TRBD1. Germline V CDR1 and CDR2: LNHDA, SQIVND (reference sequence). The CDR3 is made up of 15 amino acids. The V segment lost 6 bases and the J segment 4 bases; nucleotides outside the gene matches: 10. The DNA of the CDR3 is TGTGCCAGTAGCAGCCGCCCCGGGACAGGGTACGAGCAGTACTTC. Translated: CASSSRPGTGYEQYF.

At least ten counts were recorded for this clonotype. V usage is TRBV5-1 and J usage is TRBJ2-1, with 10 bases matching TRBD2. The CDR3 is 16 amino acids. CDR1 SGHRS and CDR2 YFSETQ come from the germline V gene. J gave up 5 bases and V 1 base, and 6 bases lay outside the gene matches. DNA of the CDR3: TGCGCCAGCAGCTTGCTGCTAGCGGGAGCGGACAATGAGCAGTTCTTC. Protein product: CASSLLLAGADNEQFF.

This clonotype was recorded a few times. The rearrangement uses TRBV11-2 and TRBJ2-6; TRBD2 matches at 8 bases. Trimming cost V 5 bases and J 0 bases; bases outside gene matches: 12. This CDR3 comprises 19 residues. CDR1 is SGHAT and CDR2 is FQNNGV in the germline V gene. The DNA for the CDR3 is TGTGCCAGCAGCGCTAAACCCGGGACTAGTCGCTCTGGGGCCAACGTCCTGACTTTC. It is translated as CASSAKPGTSRSGANVLTF. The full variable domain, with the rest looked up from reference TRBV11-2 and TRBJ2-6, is EAGVAQSPRYKIIEKRQSVAFWCNPISGHATLYWYQQILGQGPKLLIQFQNNGVVDDSQLPKDRFSAERLKGVDSTLKIQPAKLEDSAVYLCASSAKPGTSRSGANVLTFGAGSRLTVL.

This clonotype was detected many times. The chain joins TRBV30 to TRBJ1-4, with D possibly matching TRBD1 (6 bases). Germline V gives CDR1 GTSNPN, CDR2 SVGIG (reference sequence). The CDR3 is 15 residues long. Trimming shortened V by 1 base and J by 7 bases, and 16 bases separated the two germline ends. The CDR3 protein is CAWSGLGGLGEKLFF. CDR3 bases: TGTGCCTGGAGTGGGCTAGGGGGGCTCGGTGAAAAACTGTTTTTT.

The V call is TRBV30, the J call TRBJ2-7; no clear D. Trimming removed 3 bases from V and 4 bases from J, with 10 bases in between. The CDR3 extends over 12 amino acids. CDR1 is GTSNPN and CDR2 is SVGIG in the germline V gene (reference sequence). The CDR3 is CAWSPVRYEQYF. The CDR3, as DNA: TGTGCCTGGAGCCCCGTGAGGTACGAGCAGTACTTC.

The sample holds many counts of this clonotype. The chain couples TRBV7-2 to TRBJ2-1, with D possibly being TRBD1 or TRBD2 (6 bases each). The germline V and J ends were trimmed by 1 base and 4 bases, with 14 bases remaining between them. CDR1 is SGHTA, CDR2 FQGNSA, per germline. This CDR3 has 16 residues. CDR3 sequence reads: CASSLDPGALYNEQFF. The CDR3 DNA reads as TGTGCCAGCAGCTTAGATCCGGGGGCGTTATACAATGAGCAGTTCTTC. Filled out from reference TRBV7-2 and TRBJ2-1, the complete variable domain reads GAGVSQSPSNKVTEKGKDVELRCDPISGHTALYWYRQSLGQGLEFLIYFQGNSAPDKSGLPSDRFSAERTGGSVSTLTIQRTQQEDSAVYLCASSLDPGALYNEQFFGPGTRLTVL.

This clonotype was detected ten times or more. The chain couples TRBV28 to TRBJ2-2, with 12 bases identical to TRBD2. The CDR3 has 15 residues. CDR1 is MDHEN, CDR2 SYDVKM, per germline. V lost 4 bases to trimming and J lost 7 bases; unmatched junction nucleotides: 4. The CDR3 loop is CASSSTSGRIGELFF. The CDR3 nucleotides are TGTGCCAGCAGTTCGACTAGCGGGAGAATCGGGGAGCTGTTTTTT. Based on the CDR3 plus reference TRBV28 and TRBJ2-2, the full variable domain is DVKVTQSSRYLVKRTGEKVFLECVQDMDHENMFWYRQDPGLGLRLIYFSYDVKMKEKGDIPEGYSVSREKKERFSLILESASTNQTSMYLCASSSTSGRIGELFFGEGSRLTVL.

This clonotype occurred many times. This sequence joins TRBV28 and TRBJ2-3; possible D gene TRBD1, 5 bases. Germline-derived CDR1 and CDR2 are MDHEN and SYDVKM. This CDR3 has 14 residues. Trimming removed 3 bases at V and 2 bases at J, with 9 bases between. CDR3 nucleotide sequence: TGTGCCAGCAGTTTTGGCGGACACACAGATACGCAGTATTTT. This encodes CASSFGGHTDTQYF.

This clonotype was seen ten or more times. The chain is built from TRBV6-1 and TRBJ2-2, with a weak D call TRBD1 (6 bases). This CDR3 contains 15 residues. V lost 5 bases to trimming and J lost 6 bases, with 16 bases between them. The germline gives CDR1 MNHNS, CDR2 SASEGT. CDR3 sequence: CASSTPGHNSGELFF. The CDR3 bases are TGTGCCAGCAGTACACCGGGACATAACTCCGGGGAGCTGTTTTTT.

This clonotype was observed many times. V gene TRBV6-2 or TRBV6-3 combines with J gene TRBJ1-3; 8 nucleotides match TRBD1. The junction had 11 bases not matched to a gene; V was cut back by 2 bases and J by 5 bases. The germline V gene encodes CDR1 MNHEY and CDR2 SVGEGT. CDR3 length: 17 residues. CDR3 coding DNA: TGTGCCAGCAGTTACCCCCGGGACAGGTCGGCGAGAAACACCATATATTTT. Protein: CASSYPRDRSARNTIYF.

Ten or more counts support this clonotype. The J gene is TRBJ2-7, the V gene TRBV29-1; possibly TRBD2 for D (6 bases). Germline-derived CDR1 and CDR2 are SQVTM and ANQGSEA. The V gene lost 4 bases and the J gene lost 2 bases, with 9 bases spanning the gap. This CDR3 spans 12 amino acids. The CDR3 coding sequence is TGCAGCGTTGTCGGGGGAACCTACGAGCAGTACTTC. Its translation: CSVVGGTYEQYF.